This is a list of T cell receptor beta chains from one sample in a study of blood T cell repertoires in COVID-19. Assay: immunoSEQ multiplex PCR; the TCRdb copy retains only in-frame clones and omits some. This table holds approximately 400,000 clones, 91% found once. Sequencing was done on a sample of PBMCs or T cells enriched from blood (not recorded which). Receptor source: a woman aged 40 to 50 who had been exposed to COVID-19. Each CDR3 is given with its conserved first and last residue. A D gene is named only where the DNA matches it firmly. The size field is filled for only some rows; it gives once, few, many or a size class.

-	TRBV29-1	-	TRBJ2-7	CSAADRGYEQYF	TGCAGCGCGGCAGATCGGGGCTACGAGCAGTACTTC
TRBD1	TRBV6-2/TRBV6-3	-	TRBJ1-2	CASSTNSFRDRHNYGYTF	TGTGCCAGCAGCACGAATTCTTTCCGGGACAGACATAACTATGGCTACACCTTC
TRBD2	TRBV19	once	TRBJ2-1	CASTRAASGSYYEQFF	TGTGCCAGTACAAGAGCGGCTAGCGGGAGTTATTATGAGCAGTTCTTC
-	TRBV5-1	-	TRBJ1-2	CASSLARDGYTF	TGCGCCAGCAGCTTGGCTCGGGATGGCTACACCTTC
-	TRBV7-9	-	TRBJ1-5	CASSPQGNQPQHF	TGTGCCAGCAGCCCGCAGGGTAATCAGCCCCAGCATTTT
-	TRBV9	-	TRBJ1-3	CASSATHSGNTIYF	TGTGCCAGCAGCGCGACACATTCTGGAAACACCATATATTTT
-	TRBV21-1	-	TRBJ1-2	CASSKGKGPGDYGYTF	TGTGCCAGCAGTAAAGGGAAAGGACCCGGGGACTATGGCTACACCTTC
-	TRBV12-3/TRBV12-4	-	TRBJ1-1	CASSLFREAFF	TGTGCCAGCAGTTTATTCCGGGAAGCTTTCTTT
-	TRBV14	once	TRBJ2-7	CASSQERVSSQYF	TGTGCCAGCAGCCAAGAGAGGGTCTCCTCGCAGTACTTC
TRBD1	TRBV3-1/TRBV3-2	few	TRBJ1-6	CASSRGGGGGSPLHF	TGTGCCAGCAGCCGAGGGGGCGGAGGGGGGTCACCCCTCCACTTT
TRBD2	TRBV19	few	TRBJ2-3	CASQTTSGRTDTQYF	TGTGCCAGTCAAACGACTAGCGGGAGAACAGATACGCAGTATTTT
TRBD2	TRBV5-4	-	TRBJ2-5	CASSRTSGGQETQYF	TGTGCCAGCAGCCGGACTAGCGGGGGACAAGAGACCCAGTACTTC
TRBD1	TRBV15	few	TRBJ2-1	CATSTEGPGQGYNEQFF	TGTGCCACCAGCACCGAGGGTCCGGGACAGGGCTACAATGAGCAGTTCTTC
TRBD1	TRBV27	-	TRBJ2-1	CASSVRTGGYNEQFF	TGTGCCAGCAGTGTACGGACAGGGGGCTACAATGAGCAGTTCTTC
-	TRBV16	-	TRBJ1-1	CASSPEPLMNTEAFF	TGTGCCAGCAGCCCTGAACCACTTATGAACACTGAAGCTTTCTTT
-	TRBV19	few	TRBJ1-2	CASSLTGVYGYTF	TGTGCCAGTAGTCTCACCGGGGTCTATGGCTACACCTTC
-	TRBV24-1	-	TRBJ1-5	CATSVSGNQPQHF	TGTGCCACCAGTGTCTCGGGGAATCAGCCCCAGCATTTT
-	TRBV18	-	TRBJ2-7	CASSRSDEQYF	TGTGCCAGCTCACGCAGCGACGAGCAGTACTTC
-	TRBV6-5	-	TRBJ1-1	CASSWREMNTEAFF	TGTGCCAGCAGTTGGAGGGAGATGAACACTGAAGCTTTCTTT
-	TRBV2	once	TRBJ1-6	CASSEGGGKSPLHF	TGTGCCAGCAGTGAGGGGGGAGGAAAGTCACCCCTCCACTTT
-	TRBV7-6	-	TRBJ2-5	CASSLAPYVAGGETQYF	TGTGCCAGCAGCTTAGCGCCTTACGTCGCCGGGGGAGAGACCCAGTACTTC
-	TRBV15	-	TRBJ1-5	CATTEYRGGNQPQHF	TGTGCCACCACCGAGTATCGCGGGGGCAATCAGCCCCAGCATTTT
-	TRBV7-2	-	TRBJ1-1	CATQLTGNTEAFF	TGTGCCACCCAACTAACAGGGAACACTGAAGCTTTCTTT
-	TRBV9	-	TRBJ2-1	CASSVDGRFSGQFF	TGTGCCAGCAGCGTAGACGGCAGGTTTAGCGGGCAGTTCTTC
TRBD1	TRBV2	-	TRBJ2-7	CARSIFGDRGEQYF	TGTGCCAGATCGATCTTTGGGGACAGGGGTGAGCAGTACTTC
TRBD2	TRBV3-1/TRBV3-2	-	TRBJ2-3	CASSQDRSGGGYTQYF	TGTGCCAGCAGCCAAGATAGGAGCGGGGGGGGATATACGCAGTATTTT
-	TRBV11-3	-	TRBJ1-3	CASNQGSSGNTIYF	TGTGCCAGCAATCAGGGTAGCTCTGGAAACACCATATATTTT
TRBD2	TRBV10-2	-	TRBJ2-1	CASGTGTSRPEQFF	TGCGCCAGCGGTACCGGGACTAGCCGGCCTGAGCAGTTCTTC
TRBD2	TRBV19	once	TRBJ2-1	CASAPSGSAREQFF	TGTGCCAGCGCGCCAAGCGGGAGTGCGCGAGAGCAGTTCTTC
-	TRBV3-1/TRBV3-2	few	TRBJ1-2	CASSQDTSFYGYTF	TGTGCCAGCAGCCAAGATACCAGTTTCTATGGCTACACCTTC
-	TRBV29-1	-	TRBJ1-5	CSGGERGQPQHF	TGCAGCGGGGGGGAAAGGGGACAGCCCCAGCATTTT
-	TRBV6-5	-	TRBJ1-1	CASSRGGHGAFF	TGTGCCAGCAGCCGGGGGGGCCATGGAGCTTTCTTT